The 32 T cell receptor beta chains below all came from one sample that was sequenced in a study of blood T cell repertoires in COVID-19. The method was immunoSEQ multiplex PCR; TCRdb's version includes in-frame clones alone and lacks a portion of them. Altogether about 270,000 clones are present, approximately 77% being singletons, with the ten largest covering roughly 3.1%. The specimen was peripheral blood. The receptors originated from a woman aged 18-29 years with acute or convalescent COVID-19.

This chain connects TRBV2 to TRBJ1-4; D remains unclear. Germline V gives CDR1 SNHLY, CDR2 FYNNEI. CDR3 size: 14 residues. The ends were cut back, 7 bases at V and 2 bases at J, with 11 bases in the middle. CDR3 DNA: TGTGCCAGCACGGAGGAGCGGACTAATGAAAAACTGTTTTTT. It specifies CASTEERTNEKLFF.

The chain is built from TRBV11-2 and TRBJ2-1, with no clear D. The CDR3 runs 12 residues. The germline V gene has CDR1 SGHAT and CDR2 FQNNGV. V was cut by 5 bases and J by 8 bases, with 10 bases left in between. The CDR3 protein is CASSLDTDEQFF. The CDR3 DNA reads as TGTGCCAGCAGCCTCGACACCGATGAGCAGTTCTTC.

This clone turned up a few times. The chain combines TRBV18 with TRBJ1-1; D ambiguous. The V gene's germline CDR1 is KGHSH and CDR2 LQKENI. The CDR3 is made up of 13 amino acids. The germline V and J ends were trimmed by 6 bases and 2 bases, with 10 bases remaining between them. The CDR3 here is CASSARDNTEAFF. The CDR3 nucleotides read TGTGCCAGCTCCGCACGGGATAACACTGAAGCTTTCTTT.

This clone was picked up one time. V gene TRBV11-2 combines with J gene TRBJ1-6; D is unclear. V gave up 5 bases and J gave up 0 bases, with 5 bases separating them. There are 14 residues in the CDR3. Per the germline V gene, CDR1 is SGHAT and CDR2 is FQNNGV. The CDR3 sequence is CASSESSYNSPLHF. The CDR3 DNA reads as TGTGCCAGCAGCGAGAGCTCCTATAATTCACCCCTCCACTTT.

V is TRBV3-1 (or the pseudogene TRBV3-2) and J is TRBJ1-1; D not resolved. The CDR3 has 14 residues. V was clipped by 0 bases and J by 0 bases, with 5 bases between them. CDR1 LGHDT and CDR2 YNNKEL come from the germline V gene (reference sequence). The CDR3 spells CASSQDRMNTEAFF. The CDR3 DNA sequence: TGTGCCAGCAGCCAAGACCGTATGAACACTGAAGCTTTCTTT.

The chain couples TRBV27 to TRBJ1-2, with TRBD1 identical over 12 bases. This CDR3 comprises 16 residues. The J segment lost 4 bases and the V segment lost 3 bases, leaving 6 bases of the junction unmatched. Germline loops: CDR1 MNHEY, CDR2 SMNVEV (reference sequence). The CDR3: CASSLSGTGGSYGYTF. The CDR3 DNA reads TGTGCCAGCAGTTTGAGCGGGACAGGGGGCTCCTATGGCTACACCTTC.

The V and J genes are TRBV10-1 and TRBJ2-2, with TRBD2 identical over 8 bases. Germline trimming cut 9 bases from V and 5 bases from J; bases unmatched to any gene: 8. CDR1 and CDR2 from the germline V gene are WNHNN and SYGVQD (reference sequence). There are 14 residues in the CDR3. The CDR3 DNA follows: TGCGCCAGTGCTCCCCAGCGGGGGACCGGGGAGCTGTTTTTT. Protein sequence: CASAPQRGTGELFF.

The chain links TRBV15 to TRBJ2-3; D might be TRBD2 (5 bases). The germline V gene has CDR1 LNHNV and CDR2 YYDKDF (reference sequence). Trimming took 0 bases from V and 6 from J, leaving 13 bases between them. The CDR3 length is 15 residues. As DNA, the CDR3 is TGTGCCACCAGCAGAGATCTTGGTTCGGGGGATACGCAGTATTTT. This encodes CATSRDLGSGDTQYF.

The chain couples TRBV6-5 to TRBJ1-1; D not certain. This CDR3 contains 15 residues. Trimming pared 2 bases from V and 3 bases from J, leaving 13 bases between. Germline V gives CDR1 MNHEY, CDR2 SVGAGI. As DNA, the CDR3 is TGTGCCAGCAGTTACGGGAGACCGCGGGACACTGAAGCTTTCTTT. Translating gives CASSYGRPRDTEAFF.

This chain joins TRBV10-3 and TRBJ1-4; the match to TRBD1 covers 11 bases. CDR3 length: 14 amino acids. J gave up 13 bases and V 6 bases, and 10 bases lay outside the gene matches. CDR1 ENHRY and CDR2 SYGVKD come from the germline V gene. The CDR3 loop reads CAIRDGQGAEGLFF. The CDR3 region has the DNA TGTGCCATCAGGGATGGACAGGGGGCAGAGGGACTGTTTTTT.

The chain uses TRBV6-5 and TRBJ2-1; 14 bases agree with TRBD2. The CDR3 covers 14 residues. Trimming at V came to 6 bases and at J to 7 bases, leaving 2 bases not matched to a gene. CDR1 is MNHEY and CDR2 is SVGAGI in the germline V gene. CDR3 loop: CASRTSGRANEQFF. As DNA, the CDR3 is TGTGCCAGCAGGACTAGCGGGAGGGCAAATGAGCAGTTCTTC.

V gene TRBV11-2 combines with J gene TRBJ2-1, with unresolved D. This CDR3 contains 12 residues. Trimming cost V 5 bases and J 8 bases, with 10 bases left between them. The germline gives CDR1 SGHAT, CDR2 FQNNGV. CDR3 region: CASSISGYEQFF. DNA for the CDR3: TGTGCCAGCAGCATAAGTGGCTATGAGCAGTTCTTC.

The rearrangement links TRBV10-3 to TRBJ2-3; 14 bases are shared with TRBD2. The germline CDR1 and CDR2 sequences are ENHRY and SYGVKD. This CDR3 has 18 amino acids. After removal of 4 bases from V and 0 bases from J, the junction contained 6 bases not matched to a gene. The CDR3 region has the DNA TGTGCCATCAGTGTCGGGACTAGCGGGAGAGGGAGCACAGATACGCAGTATTTT. Its protein product is CAISVGTSGRGSTDTQYF.

The chain uses TRBV6-5 and TRBJ2-4; TRBD1 might be the D (6 bases). This CDR3 is 15 amino acids long. From germline, CDR1 is MNHEY and CDR2 SVGAGI. The V and J ends lost 0 bases and 5 bases respectively, with 11 bases between them. CDR3 sequence: CASSYSSNRENIQYF. As DNA, the CDR3 is TGTGCCAGCAGTTACTCGTCAAACAGGGAAAACATTCAGTACTTC.

The V gene is TRBV29-1, the J gene TRBJ2-7, with D maybe TRBD2 (6 bases). V lost 6 bases to trimming and J lost 2 bases, with 11 bases between them. Looked up from germline, CDR1 is SQVTM and CDR2 is ANQGSEA. The CDR3 contains 12 residues. CDR3 sequence: CSVRSGAYEQYF. The CDR3 DNA follows: TGCAGCGTGCGGTCGGGGGCCTACGAGCAGTACTTC.

The DNA for the CDR3 is TGTGCCAGCAGCTTAGGGCCAGGACAGGGGTACGAGCAGTACTTC. This gives the protein CASSLGPGQGYEQYF. The rearrangement uses TRBV11-3 and TRBJ2-7, with TRBD1 matching over 9 bases. The length of the CDR3 is 15 residues. Unmatched junction bases numbered 5, after V lost 1 base and J lost 4 bases. Germline V gene data show CDR1 as SGHNT and CDR2 as YENEEA.

The chain recombines TRBV30 with TRBJ1-4; D is unclear. Trimming shortened V by 5 bases and J by 8 bases, and 12 bases separated the two germline ends. CDR3 size: 12 residues. Germline V lookup: CDR1 GTSNPN, CDR2 SVGIG (reference sequence). The CDR3 loop is CAWAGFGEKLFF. In DNA, the CDR3 is TGTGCCTGGGCCGGCTTCGGGGAAAAACTGTTTTTT.

The chain combines TRBV24-1 with TRBJ2-5; 7 nucleotides line up with TRBD1. CDR1 and CDR2 from the germline V gene are KGHDR and SFDVKD. V trimming: 4 bases; J trimming: 5 bases; junction bases outside the gene matches: 0. CDR3 length: 12 residues. CDR3 region: CATSDRGETQYF. CDR3 in DNA: TGTGCCACCAGTGACAGGGGGGAGACCCAGTACTTC.

The gene calls are TRBV3-1 (or the pseudogene TRBV3-2) and TRBJ1-4, with 7 bases identical to TRBD1. Germline loops: CDR1 LGHDT, CDR2 YNNKEL (reference sequence). This CDR3 comprises 19 residues. V dropped 1 base and J dropped 0; count of bases not matched to a gene: 11. The CDR3, as DNA: TGTGCCAGCAGCCAAGTAAGCCCACGGACAGGACCAACTAATGAAAAACTGTTTTTT. Amino acid sequence: CASSQVSPRTGPTNEKLFF.

This chain connects TRBV7-9 to TRBJ2-1; 9 bases agree with TRBD1. Germline CDR1 reads SEHNR; CDR2 reads FQNEAQ (reference sequence). V dropped 1 base and J dropped 6; count of bases not matched to a gene: 7. The CDR3 totals 16 residues. DNA for the CDR3: TGTGCCAGCAGCTTAGTGGGACAGGGTCCCTTCAATGAGCAGTTCTTC. Its protein product is CASSLVGQGPFNEQFF.

The chain uses TRBV7-9 and TRBJ2-7, with TRBD1 matching 9 bases. Germline CDR1 is SEHNR and CDR2 is FQNEAQ (reference sequence). The CDR3 consists of 16 residues. The ends lost 0 bases at V and 4 bases at J; junction bases unmatched: 7. CDR3 in amino acids: CASSLATGGAYYEQYF. The CDR3, as DNA: TGTGCCAGCAGCTTAGCCACAGGGGGCGCCTATTACGAGCAGTACTTC.

The V call is TRBV19, the J call TRBJ1-2; 7 bases agree with TRBD1. V shed 3 bases and J 4 bases; nucleotides not matched to a gene: 8. The CDR3 has 15 residues. The germline gives CDR1 LNHDA, CDR2 SQIVND (reference sequence). The CDR3 loop reads CASSIGTAVGYGYTF. The CDR3 DNA reads as TGTGCCAGTAGTATTGGGACAGCGGTGGGCTATGGCTACACCTTC. Looking up the rest from reference TRBV19 and TRBJ1-2 gives the full variable domain: DGGITQSPKYLFRKEGQNVTLSCEQNLNHDAMYWYRQDPGQGLRLIYYSQIVNDFQKGDIAEGYSVSREKKESFPLTVTSAQKNPTAFYLCASSIGTAVGYGYTFGSGTRLTVV.

This clone has more than one count but fewer than ten. This chain joins TRBV6-5 and TRBJ2-1, with 7 bases identical to TRBD2. The germline V gene has CDR1 MNHEY and CDR2 SVGAGI. The length of the CDR3 is 16 residues. J was trimmed by 2 bases and V by 3 bases; bases with no gene match: 7. CDR3 sequence reads: CASSYVASGTYNEQFF. The CDR3 nucleotides read TGTGCCAGCAGTTATGTGGCTAGCGGAACCTACAATGAGCAGTTCTTC.

The chain employs TRBV6-5 and TRBJ1-5, with 7 bases that match TRBD1. Looked up from germline, CDR1 is MNHEY and CDR2 is SVGAGI. Unmatched junction bases numbered 7, after V lost 5 bases and J lost 6 bases. This CDR3 has 14 amino acids. CDR3 sequence: CASSISGGVQPQHF. The CDR3 nucleotides are TGTGCCAGCAGTATTTCAGGGGGTGTTCAGCCCCAGCATTTT.

Of note for this clone: This CDR3 is also generated by other DNA sequences in the sample. The J gene is TRBJ2-1, the V gene TRBV18, with D maybe TRBD2 (6 bases). The CDR3 is 15 residues long. Deletions cut 0 bases from V and 0 bases from J, with 6 bases between. Germline V gives CDR1 KGHSH, CDR2 LQKENI. The CDR3 DNA reads as TGTGCCAGCTCACCACCCGGGAGCTCCTACAATGAGCAGTTCTTC. It specifies CASSPPGSSYNEQFF.

The V gene is TRBV4-3, the J gene TRBJ2-7; 8 positions match TRBD2. The CDR3 contains 15 residues. Germline V gene sequence: CDR1 LGHNA, CDR2 YSLEER. V was pared by 1 base and J by 3 bases, with 5 bases of the junction left unmatched. This chain's CDR3 is CASSQGRLAGYEQYF. The CDR3 DNA reads as TGCGCCAGCAGCCAAGGCCGTCTAGCGGGCTACGAGCAGTACTTC.

The rearrangement uses TRBV5-1 and TRBJ1-1; D may be TRBD1 (6 bases). V was trimmed by 4 bases and J by 5 bases, leaving 18 bases between them. Germline CDR1 is SGHRS and CDR2 is YFSETQ. The CDR3 consists of 15 residues. The CDR3 DNA follows: TGCGCCAGCAGCCAATCGTGGGGGCCGGGAACTGAAGCTTTCTTT. It translates to CASSQSWGPGTEAFF.

The chain recombines TRBV7-9 with TRBJ1-2; 7 positions match TRBD1. CDR1 and CDR2 from the germline V gene are SEHNR and FQNEAQ (reference sequence). This CDR3 region has 14 residues. J lost 8 bases, V lost 4 bases, and 10 bases had no gene match. CDR3 sequence (DNA): TGTGCCAGCAGCTCCCACCGAGGGGGCTGGGGCTACACCTTC. This sequence encodes CASSSHRGGWGYTF.

The chain carries TRBV5-4 and TRBJ2-5; 10 bases match TRBD2. J was trimmed by 3 bases and V by 2 bases; bases with no gene match: 10. CDR1 SGHNT and CDR2 YYREEE come from the germline V gene (reference sequence). The CDR3 is 17 amino acids. Here the CDR3 reads CASSFGGYSGRKETQYF. DNA of the CDR3: TGTGCCAGCAGCTTCGGGGGATATAGCGGGAGGAAAGAGACCCAGTACTTC.

The chain joins TRBV15 to TRBJ1-3; 8 bases are shared with TRBD1. The CDR3 is 15 amino acids. Germline loops: CDR1 LNHNV, CDR2 YYDKDF (reference sequence). The ends lost 0 bases at V and 4 bases at J; junction bases unmatched: 2. Written as DNA, the CDR3 is TGTGCCACCAGCAGAGACAGGGGGCAGGGAAACACCATATATTTT. Translating gives CATSRDRGQGNTIYF.

The chain employs TRBV19 and TRBJ1-5; D is possibly TRBD1 (6 bases). V dropped 6 bases and J dropped 2 bases, with 14 bases sitting between them. The CDR3 runs to 15 residues. CDR1 is LNHDA, CDR2 SQIVND, per germline (reference sequence). The CDR3 spells CASSSRGGGNQPQHF. DNA of the CDR3: TGTGCCAGTAGCTCAAGAGGGGGAGGCAATCAGCCCCAGCATTTT.

The chain carries TRBV30 and TRBJ2-5; the D is unclear. Germline V gene lookup returns CDR1 GTSNPN and CDR2 SVGIG (reference sequence). The V end lost 1 base, the J end lost 0 bases, and 6 bases lay between the germline ends. The CDR3 has 13 amino acids. The CDR3 nucleotides read TGTGCCTGGAGTGGGCAGAACCAAGAGACCCAGTACTTC. Encoded protein: CAWSGQNQETQYF.